This entry is about one TCR beta chain. The data derive from a study of blood T cell repertoires in COVID-19. Across the whole study: Researchers got acute and convalescent COVID-19 samples from the United States, Italy and Spain. From T cells, B-cell-depleted T cells, or PBMCs came the material, which was cDNA or gDNA.

There are 18 residues in the CDR3. V was clipped by 5 bases and J by 2 bases; unmatched bases: 13. The germline V gene encodes CDR1 MNHNY and CDR2 SVGAGI (reference sequence). How the authors handled the data: Amplifying reference gene primers gave estimates of nucleated cell counts. Produced via immunoSEQ multiplex PCR; TCRdb's table is partial and in-frame only. Clone size and the V and J calls come from that table; the DNA yielded D and trimming. Here the sample spans just under 150,000 clones, over 70% being singletons. The clonotype comes from a middle-aged man who had recovered from COVID-19. The chain employs TRBV6-6 and TRBJ2-3, with 10 positions matching TRBD2. Sequencing used peripheral blood. The CDR3 reads CASSPTYLAGGVTDTQYF. CDR3 nucleotide sequence: TGTGCCAGCAGTCCCACTTATTTAGCGGGGGGAGTCACAGATACGCAGTATTTT.